A single sample gave rise to the 28 T cell receptor beta chains below, sequenced in a study of CD8 T cells in ankylosing spondylitis. MiXCR, applied by TCRdb to the 5' RACE reads, yields one record per CDR3 protein. The data show about 24,000 distinct CDR3 sequences, roughly 13% seen once. Sequences were obtained from blood. These receptor sequences come from a male donor with ankylosing spondylitis or in good health (not recorded which).

This clonotype was observed at least ten times. The V call is TRBV24-1, the J call TRBJ2-5; D is perhaps TRBD2 (7 bases). CDR1 KGHDR and CDR2 SFDVKD come from the germline V gene. Trimming stripped 4 bases from V and 5 bases from J, with 22 bases between. The CDR3 totals 17 residues. This CDR3 is CATSEEGVGGGRETQYF. In nucleotides, the CDR3 is TGTGCCACCAGTGAGGAAGGTGTTGGCGGGGGCCGGGAGACCCAGTACTTC.

This clonotype was observed many times. V usage is TRBV29-1 and J usage is TRBJ1-1; D not certain. Trimming removed 7 bases from V and 1 base from J, with 13 bases in between. This CDR3 has 13 amino acids. Germline V lookup: CDR1 SQVTM, CDR2 ANQGSEA. CDR3 region: CSAMTRRNTEAFF. The CDR3 coding sequence is TGCAGCGCTATGACACGGAGGAACACTGAAGCTTTCTTT.

This clonotype was seen more than once but under ten times. This chain uses TRBV29-1 with TRBJ1-2, with TRBD1 identical over 7 bases. Germline CDR1 and CDR2: SQVTM and ANQGSEA. Unmatched junction bases numbered 6, after V lost 0 bases and J lost 8 bases. The CDR3 is 13 residues long. The CDR3 nucleotides read TGCAGCGTTGAAGAAAACAGGGGCCGCGGCTACACCTTC. It specifies CSVEENRGRGYTF.

This chain connects TRBV12-3 or TRBV12-4 to TRBJ2-4; the D gene is possibly TRBD2 (6 bases). Trimming removed 5 bases from V and 9 bases from J, with 17 bases in between. This CDR3 is 14 amino acids long. CDR3 sequence (DNA): TGTGCCAGCAGTGCGGGACCCCCTGCTGGCATTCAGTACTTC. Translating it yields CASSAGPPAGIQYF.

This sequence joins TRBV12-3 or TRBV12-4 and TRBJ2-2; D ambiguous. CDR3 length: 15 amino acids. Trimming cost V 3 bases and J 0 bases, with 8 bases left between them. The CDR3, as DNA: TGTGCCAGCAGTTTCGGTATCCCGAACACCGGGGAGCTGTTTTTT. It encodes CASSFGIPNTGELFF.

This clonotype was seen many times. The chain carries TRBV20-1 and TRBJ2-3; 8 bases are shared with TRBD1. This CDR3 contains 15 residues. The V gene end was trimmed by 4 bases and the J gene end by 0 bases; junction bases not matched to a gene: 6. Germline assignment: CDR1 DFQATT and CDR2 SNEGSKA (reference sequence). CDR3 amino acids: CSAMTGATSTDTQYF. CDR3 nucleotide sequence: TGCAGTGCTATGACAGGGGCGACTAGCACAGATACGCAGTATTTT.

CDR3 sequence: CASSAQGSTEAFF. Written as DNA, the CDR3 is TGTGCCAGCAGCGCCCAGGGGAGCACTGAAGCTTTCTTT. The V call is TRBV11-1, the J call TRBJ1-1, with D maybe TRBD1 (6 bases). The CDR3 runs to 13 residues. V was clipped by 5 bases and J by 4 bases, with 11 bases between them. CDR1 is SGHAT, CDR2 FQDESV, per germline (reference sequence).

There are a few counts of this clonotype. The chain recombines TRBV12-3 or TRBV12-4 with TRBJ2-3, with D hard to call. V was cut by 1 base and J by 3 bases, with 5 bases left in between. The CDR3 has 13 amino acids. CDR3 sequence: CASSLVFTDTQYF. CDR3 nucleotides: TGTGCCAGCAGTTTAGTCTTTACAGATACGCAGTATTTT.

V is TRBV15 and J is TRBJ1-1, with D perhaps matching TRBD1 (6 bases). The CDR3 runs 15 residues. The ends were cut back, 1 base at V and 4 bases at J, with 13 bases in the middle. Germline CDR1 and CDR2: LNHNV and YYDKDF (reference sequence). The CDR3 DNA follows: TGTGCCACCAGCAGAGGCGGGGGGCTGGGCACTGAAGCTTTCTTT. This encodes CATSRGGGLGTEAFF.

This chain uses TRBV7-2 with TRBJ2-7, with 11 bases matching TRBD2. CDR3 length equals 16 residues. CDR1 is SGHTA, CDR2 FQGNSA, per germline. V was clipped by 4 bases and J by 3 bases; unmatched bases: 8. CDR3 in DNA: TGTGCCAGCAGCTACACCGGGACTAGCGGATACTACGAGCAGTACTTC. Encoded protein: CASSYTGTSGYYEQYF.

This clonotype was detected ten times or more. The chain links TRBV6-5 to TRBJ2-7; D might be TRBD2 (5 bases). The V gene's germline CDR1 is MNHEY and CDR2 SVGAGI. Trimming left V 0 bases short and J 7 bases short, with 10 bases between. This CDR3 has 13 amino acids. The CDR3 loop reads CASSYSRVGEQYV. In DNA form, the CDR3 reads TGTGCCAGCAGTTACTCGAGGGTCGGTGAGCAGTACGTC.

This clonotype was counted a few times. The chain recombines TRBV5-1 with TRBJ2-3; D gene unclear. V dropped 0 bases and J dropped 2 bases, with 19 bases sitting between them. CDR3 length equals 18 residues. Germline loops: CDR1 SGHRS, CDR2 YFSETQ. CDR3 bases: TGCGCCAGCAGCTTGGGTCACTTCCCCCGTAGGTTCACAGATACGCAGTATTTT. It yields the protein CASSLGHFPRRFTDTQYF.

This rearrangement joins TRBV9 to TRBJ2-7; the match to TRBD1 covers 11 bases. Per germline, CDR1 SGDLS and CDR2 YYNGEE. The V and J ends lost 0 bases and 3 bases, in that order; junction bases with no gene match: 2. The CDR3 is 15 residues long. In DNA, the CDR3 is TGTGCCAGCAGCGTAGCTGGGACAGGGGGCTACGAGCAGTACTTC. It encodes CASSVAGTGGYEQYF.

This clonotype was detected only a few times. This chain connects TRBV11-2 to TRBJ2-7; tentative D call: TRBD2 (5 bases). The CDR3 consists of 14 residues. CDR1 SGHAT and CDR2 FQNNGV come from the germline V gene. Between the trimmed V and J ends, which lost 6 bases and 2 bases, there was a span of 14 bases. Written as DNA, the CDR3 is TGTGCCAGCAGATCTAGCCTCTATCCCTACGAGCAGTACTTC. Its translation is CASRSSLYPYEQYF.

At least ten counts were recorded for this clonotype. This chain joins TRBV29-1 and TRBJ2-1; maybe TRBD1 (5 bases). The germline V gene encodes CDR1 SQVTM and CDR2 ANQGSEA. The CDR3 sequence is 14 residues long. Trimming removed 3 bases from V and 6 bases from J, with 15 bases in between. The CDR3 DNA sequence: TGCAGCGTTGACCTGGGCAGGGCGAGCAATGAGCAGTTCTTC. It specifies CSVDLGRASNEQFF.

This clonotype was detected many times. The chain employs TRBV28 and TRBJ2-6; D call uncertain. The CDR3 loop spans 13 amino acids. V lost 5 bases and J 0 bases, leaving 2 bases between the germline ends. Germline CDR1 and CDR2: MDHEN and SYDVKM. CDR3 loop: CASSPSGANVLTF. The CDR3 DNA is TGTGCCAGCAGTCCCTCTGGGGCCAACGTCCTGACTTTC.

This clonotype was observed a handful of times. The chain recombines TRBV28 with TRBJ2-5; D remains ambiguous. This CDR3 has 13 residues. Trimming stripped 4 bases from V and 5 bases from J, with 11 bases between. CDR1 and CDR2 from the germline V gene are MDHEN and SYDVKM. CDR3 sequence (DNA): TGTGCCAGCAGTTGGGCTGCCGGTGAGACCCAGTACTTC. Residues: CASSWAAGETQYF.

The table lists this clonotype with a few counts. The chain links TRBV12-3 or TRBV12-4 to TRBJ1-4; perhaps TRBD1 as D (5 bases). V lost 3 bases and J lost 8, with 13 bases in between. This CDR3 has 14 amino acids. The CDR3 protein is CASSLFRAGEKLFF. The CDR3 DNA sequence: TGTGCCAGCAGTTTGTTCAGGGCGGGAGAAAAACTGTTTTTT.

This clonotype was counted between two and nine times. The V gene is TRBV6-2 or TRBV6-3, the J gene TRBJ2-3, with TRBD1 matching 11 bases. Germline values: CDR1 MNHEY, CDR2 SVGEGT. CDR3 length: 16 residues. The V gene end was trimmed by 7 bases and the J gene end by 7 bases; junction bases not matched to a gene: 13. CDR3 sequence: CASIGDRDRGRNTQYF. The CDR3 nucleotides are TGTGCCAGCATCGGGGACCGGGACAGGGGGAGAAATACGCAGTATTTT.

In its sample, this clonotype was seen many times. The rearrangement joins TRBV5-1 to TRBJ2-5; D ambiguous. V was trimmed by 4 bases and J by 2 bases, leaving 6 bases between them. This CDR3 spans 12 amino acids. Germline V gene sequence: CDR1 SGHRS, CDR2 YFSETQ. CDR3 protein: CASSPFQETQYF. The CDR3 bases are TGCGCCAGCAGCCCCTTTCAAGAGACCCAGTACTTC.

This clonotype was detected a few times. The chain combines TRBV4-2 with TRBJ2-1; 7 nucleotides line up with TRBD1. The germline V gene has CDR1 LGHNA and CDR2 YNFKEQ. This CDR3 has 16 residues. J was trimmed by 3 bases and V by 1 base; bases with no gene match: 6. In DNA, the CDR3 is TGTGCCAGCAGCCAAGGCCCGGGACAGCTCTACAATGAGCAGTTCTTC. Its protein is CASSQGPGQLYNEQFF.

The sample holds a few counts of this clonotype. The CDR3 loop reads CASSSKEWDTQYF. The CDR3 nucleotides read TGCGCCAGCAGCAGTAAGGAGTGGGATACGCAGTATTTT. The J gene is TRBJ2-3, the V gene TRBV5-1, with D hard to call. CDR3 length: 13 amino acids. The V end was cut by 4 bases, the J end by 6 bases, with 12 bases between. Germline loops: CDR1 SGHRS, CDR2 YFSETQ.

There are many counts of this clonotype. The CDR3 DNA is TGTGCCAGCAGTTCCATCGGACGGTTCTTAGCCAAAAACATTCAGTACTTC. Translating gives CASSSIGRFLAKNIQYF. The chain uses TRBV28 and TRBJ2-4, with D hard to call. Between the trimmed V and J ends, which lost 4 bases and 0 bases, there was a span of 16 bases. The CDR3 runs to 17 residues. From germline, CDR1 is MDHEN and CDR2 SYDVKM.

This clonotype was picked up many times. This chain uses TRBV3-1 with TRBJ1-1; D possibly corresponds to TRBD1 (6 bases). CDR1 LGHDT and CDR2 YNNKEL come from the germline V gene (reference sequence). Trimming shortened V by 1 base and J by 7 bases, and 16 bases separated the two germline ends. The CDR3 is made up of 15 amino acids. The CDR3 DNA reads as TGTGCCAGCAGCCAAGGGTCAGGGGCTGGGGGTGAAGCTTTCTTT. The encoded protein is CASSQGSGAGGEAFF. Drawing the rest from reference TRBV3-1 and TRBJ1-1, the complete variable domain is DTAVSQTPKYLVTQMGNDKSIKCEQNLGHDTMYWYKQDSKKFLKIMFSYNNKELIINETVPNRFSPKSPDKAHLNLHINSLELGDSAVYFCASSQGSGAGGEAFFGQGTRLTVV.

This clonotype was seen a few times. The chain joins TRBV28 to TRBJ2-7, with D hard to call. V shed 3 bases and J shed 2 bases, with 5 bases lying between them. Germline V gene sequence: CDR1 MDHEN, CDR2 SYDVKM. The CDR3 sequence is 12 residues long. In nucleotides, the CDR3 is TGTGCCAGCAGTTTTTCGACCTACGAGCAGTACTTC. Translation gives CASSFSTYEQYF.

This clonotype was observed a handful of times. V gene TRBV29-1 combines with J gene TRBJ2-2; D possibly corresponds to TRBD1 (6 bases). V dropped 7 bases and J dropped 4 bases, with 16 bases sitting between them. This CDR3 contains 14 residues. Germline V lookup: CDR1 SQVTM, CDR2 ANQGSEA. CDR3 bases: TGCAGCGCCCGGGACATCGGAGGCACCGGGGAGCTGTTTTTT. It yields the protein CSARDIGGTGELFF.

This clonotype showed up just a few times. The rearrangement uses TRBV4-1 and TRBJ2-2; TRBD2 matches at 9 bases. J lost 2 bases, V lost 2 bases, and 3 bases had no gene match. From germline, CDR1 is MGHRA and CDR2 YSYEKL. CDR3 length equals 16 residues. The CDR3 bases are TGCGCCAGCAGCCAATTTCTAGCGGGAAACACCGGGGAGCTGTTTTTT. This encodes CASSQFLAGNTGELFF.

This clonotype has a count of ten or more. The chain combines TRBV7-3 with TRBJ2-2; 10 bases map to TRBD1. CDR3 length: 14 amino acids. The V segment lost 5 bases and the J segment 10 bases; nucleotides outside the gene matches: 7. Germline V gives CDR1 SGHTA, CDR2 FQGTGA. In DNA form, the CDR3 reads TGTGCCAGCAGCCCCGACAGGGGGCGTGAGGAGCTGTTTTTT. It yields the protein CASSPDRGREELFF. Looking up the rest from reference TRBV7-3 and TRBJ2-2 gives the full variable domain: GAGVSQTPSNKVTEKGKYVELRCDPISGHTALYWYRQSLGQGPEFLIYFQGTGAADDSGLPNDRFFAVRPEGSVSTLKIQRTERGDSAVYLCASSPDRGREELFFGEGSRLTVL.